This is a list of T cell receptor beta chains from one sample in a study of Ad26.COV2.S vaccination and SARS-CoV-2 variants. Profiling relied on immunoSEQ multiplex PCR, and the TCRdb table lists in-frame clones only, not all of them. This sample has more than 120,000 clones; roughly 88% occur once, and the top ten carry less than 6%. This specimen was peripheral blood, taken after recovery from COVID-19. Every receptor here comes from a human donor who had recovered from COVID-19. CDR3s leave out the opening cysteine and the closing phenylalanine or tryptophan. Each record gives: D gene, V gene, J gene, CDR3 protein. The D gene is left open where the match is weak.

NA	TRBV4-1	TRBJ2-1	ASSLLGSSYNEQF
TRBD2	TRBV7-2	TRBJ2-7	ASSLGLADYEQY
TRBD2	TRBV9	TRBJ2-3	ASSVRAGVTDTQY
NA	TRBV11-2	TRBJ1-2	ASSREVWVPYYGYT
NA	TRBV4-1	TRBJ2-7	ASSQVLTGRYEQY
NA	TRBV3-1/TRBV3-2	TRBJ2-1	ASSREADEQF
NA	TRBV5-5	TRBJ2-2	ASSSDLNTGELF
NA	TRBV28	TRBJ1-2	ASKAGGVEYGYT
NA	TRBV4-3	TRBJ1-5	ASSQLTGANQPQH
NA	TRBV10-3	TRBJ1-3	AISELPGTASGNTIY
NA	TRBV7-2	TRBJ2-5	ASSSTTQETQY
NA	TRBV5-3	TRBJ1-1	ARSFRRTEAF
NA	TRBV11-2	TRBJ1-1	ASSRDSLVAF
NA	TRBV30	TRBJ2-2	AWSVQFSNTGELF
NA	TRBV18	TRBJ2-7	ASSSDTGNEQY
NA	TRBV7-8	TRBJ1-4	ASSPGAGNEKLF
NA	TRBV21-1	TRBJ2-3	ASSLRGWAGSTDTQY
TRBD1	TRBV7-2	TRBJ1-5	ASSDPNRGANQPQH
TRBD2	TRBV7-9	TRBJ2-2	ASSSVLAERGGELF
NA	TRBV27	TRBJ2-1	ATSGNRLYNEQF
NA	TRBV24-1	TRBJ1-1	ATSDSGTPLTF
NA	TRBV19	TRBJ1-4	ASSILVWEKLF
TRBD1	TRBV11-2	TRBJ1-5	ASSLTGGHQPQH